This TCR beta chain derives from a study of shared clonotypes between healthy human individuals. Broader study findings: Sampling involved blood alone; tissue repertoires likely differ.

Several immunoSEQ plates held equal portions of the genomic DNA taken from each subset. Clones were sequenced by immunoSEQ multiplex PCR, and TCRdb holds only the in-frame ones, with some missing. The sample holds more than 450,000 clones; 79% are singletons and the top ten take 13%. CDR1 and CDR2 from the germline V gene are SGHTA and FQGNSA. This CDR3 is built from 13 residues. Trimming left V 4 bases short and J 3 bases short, with 10 bases between. Only one count was recorded for this clone. Its antigen is as yet unknown. Sequenced input: PBMCs. The gene calls are TRBV7-2 and TRBJ2-7; a possible D gene is TRBD2 (6 bases). The source is a woman aged 40 to 50 in good health. Some clones in this sample may be carry-over from other donors' samples. The CDR3 DNA is TGTGCCAGCAGCTACATGGGGGGCTACGAGCAGTACTTC. It encodes CASSYMGGYEQYF.